This T cell receptor beta chain was obtained from a study of blood T cell repertoires in COVID-19. As for the study in general: The United States, Italy and Spain supplied acute and convalescent COVID-19 samples. Sources were T cells, B-cell-depleted T cells, or PBMCs; the material itself was cDNA or gDNA.

This clone was detected once. Categorization into cohorts depended on clinical history that participants reported. V was clipped by 0 bases and J by 8 bases; unmatched bases: 10. Looked up from germline, CDR1 is SGHTA and CDR2 is FQGTGA. CDR3 length equals 16 residues. Methods used by the authors: Estimates of nucleated cell counts were drawn from the amplification of reference gene primers. Only in-frame clones appear in the TCRdb table, and some are missing; sequencing was by immunoSEQ multiplex PCR. Clone size and the V and J calls come from that table; the DNA yielded D and trimming. The sample shows some 190,000 clones, about 84% of them seen only once.

V gene TRBV7-3 combines with J gene TRBJ2-1; 7 bases line up with TRBD2. Sequenced sample: PBMCs or T cells enriched from blood (not recorded which). The source is a man aged 30-40 years with acute COVID-19. The CDR3 spells CASSLTYSGEGDEQFF. DNA for the CDR3: TGTGCCAGCAGCTTAACGTACAGCGGGGAAGGCGATGAGCAGTTCTTC.